The next 4 T cell receptor beta chains were all read from a single sample in a study of cytomegalovirus exposure and HLA in healthy donors. Researchers ran the PCR with 60 Vbeta and 13 Jbeta primers. Assay: immunoSEQ multiplex PCR; the TCRdb copy retains only in-frame clones and omits some. The sample has about 160,000 clones; about 71% are singletons. What was sequenced was PBMCs. These receptors were taken from a woman aged 40 to 50 in good health and CMV-seropositive.

This chain uses TRBV29-1 with TRBJ1-5; the D is unclear. V shed 4 bases and J shed 4 bases, with 11 bases lying between them. The CDR3 consists of 13 residues. Germline V gives CDR1 SQVTM, CDR2 ANQGSEA. This CDR3 reads CSVAPRGNQPQHF. The DNA of the CDR3 is TGCAGCGTTGCGCCCCGGGGTAATCAGCCCCAGCATTTT.

The genes are TRBV2 and TRBJ1-1, with a weak D call TRBD1 (6 bases). V dropped 7 bases and J dropped 10 bases, with 16 bases sitting between them. The CDR3 runs 12 residues. The V gene's germline CDR1 is SNHLY and CDR2 FYNNEI. This CDR3 reads CASIQNRAAAFF. CDR3 sequence (DNA): TGTGCCAGCATTCAAAACAGGGCTGCAGCTTTCTTT.

V usage is TRBV19 and J usage is TRBJ1-5; D call uncertain. Trimming stripped 6 bases from V and 5 bases from J, with 8 bases between. The length of the CDR3 is 12 residues. Germline CDR1 LNHDA, CDR2 SQIVND (reference sequence). The CDR3 here is CASRRIDQPQHF. CDR3 nucleotide sequence: TGTGCCAGTAGGCGTATAGATCAGCCCCAGCATTTT. Full variable domain (rest looked up from reference TRBV19 and TRBJ1-5): DGGITQSPKYLFRKEGQNVTLSCEQNLNHDAMYWYRQDPGQGLRLIYYSQIVNDFQKGDIAEGYSVSREKKESFPLTVTSAQKNPTAFYLCASRRIDQPQHFGDGTRLSIL.

V gene TRBV6-6 combines with J gene TRBJ2-1, with D unclear. This CDR3 has 14 residues. V was clipped by 2 bases and J by 10 bases, with 15 bases between them. CDR1 MNHNY and CDR2 SVGAGI come from the germline V gene (reference sequence). CDR3 sequence (DNA): TGTGCCAGCAGTTACGGGCACCTCGGCCGGGAGCAGTTCTTC. Protein sequence: CASSYGHLGREQFF.